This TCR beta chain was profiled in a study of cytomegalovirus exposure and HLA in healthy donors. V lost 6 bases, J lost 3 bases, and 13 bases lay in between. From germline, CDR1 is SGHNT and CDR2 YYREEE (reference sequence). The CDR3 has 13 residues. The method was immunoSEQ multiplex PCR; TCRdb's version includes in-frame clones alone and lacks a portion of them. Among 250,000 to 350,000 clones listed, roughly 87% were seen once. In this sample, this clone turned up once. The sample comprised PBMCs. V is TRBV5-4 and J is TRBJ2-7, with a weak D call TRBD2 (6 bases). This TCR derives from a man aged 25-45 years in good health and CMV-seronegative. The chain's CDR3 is CASKAGRSYEQYF. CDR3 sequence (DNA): TGTGCCAGCAAGGCGGGGAGAAGCTACGAGCAGTACTTC.